This record concerns one TCR beta chain sequence. This clonotype appeared many times. Its antigen target is currently unknown. Base qualities are not recorded, but no much larger clone differs from it by a single base. This sample is part of a study of response to subunit inactivated influenza vaccine (dated by TCRdb to about 2018). Describing the broader study: To follow how T cells responded to a trivalent subunit inactivated influenza vaccine, the researchers relied on deep quantitative profiling of the T cell receptor repertoire. Broader findings and caveats from the paper: It was suggested by the authors that each seasonal influenza vaccination may recruit only a limited number of new T cells.

Germline trimming amounts to 3 bases on V and 7 bases on J, with 3 as the count of junction bases outside the gene matches. CDR3 length: 14 amino acids, cysteine to phenylalanine. CDR3 DNA only is kept here, 42 bases in frame from base 1. CDR1 and CDR2 are drawn from the germline V gene: SGHRS, YFSETQ. Library prep was done by RT-PCR. This sample was sequenced with an Illumina HiSeq 2500. Clones were called with MiXCR by TCRdb after fastp trimmed the public reads at Q25, and only in-frame beta chains were retained. CDR3 protein sequences are deduplicated, and each keeps its most common genes and DNA. The sample includes roughly 760,000 distinct CDR3 sequences, with 21% observed a single time. The ten top clones hold more than 8.5% of the sample.

This TCR was sampled from a man aged 50-59 years who received an inactivated influenza vaccine. Donor details come from another sample of the same person, matched by shared clones. The chain joins TRBV5-1 to TRBJ1-6, with TRBD1 matching 8 junction bases. The starting material was PBMCs from blood, obtained more than 4 days after vaccination. The CDR3 sequence is CASSSTGANSPLHF. The DNA is as follows: TGCGCCAGCAGCTCGACAGGGGCCAATTCACCCCTCCACTTT.